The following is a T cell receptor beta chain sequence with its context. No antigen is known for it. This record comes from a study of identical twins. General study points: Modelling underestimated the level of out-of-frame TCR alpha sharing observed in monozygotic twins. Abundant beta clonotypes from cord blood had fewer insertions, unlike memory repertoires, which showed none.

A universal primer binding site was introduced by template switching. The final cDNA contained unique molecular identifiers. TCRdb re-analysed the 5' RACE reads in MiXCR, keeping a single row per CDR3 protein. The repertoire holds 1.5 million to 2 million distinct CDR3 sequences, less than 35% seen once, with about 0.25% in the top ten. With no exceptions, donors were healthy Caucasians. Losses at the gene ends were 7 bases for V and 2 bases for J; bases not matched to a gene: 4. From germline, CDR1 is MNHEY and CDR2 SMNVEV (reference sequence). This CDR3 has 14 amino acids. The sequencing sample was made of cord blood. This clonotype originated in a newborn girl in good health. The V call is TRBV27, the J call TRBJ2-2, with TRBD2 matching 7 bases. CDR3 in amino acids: CASIGTTNTGELFF. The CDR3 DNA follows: TGTGCCAGCATAGGGACTACCAACACCGGGGAGCTGTTTTTT.